This entry lists 20 T cell receptor beta chains sequenced from one sample in a study of blood T cell repertoires in COVID-19. TCRdb's table, derived via immunoSEQ multiplex PCR, lists solely in-frame clones and lacks some. Of about 260,000 clones in the sample, approximately 91% are singletons; the top ten hold 2.6%. Input material: peripheral blood. The receptors shown here come from a person in their late teens or twenties with COVID-19, enrolled during active disease.

CDR3 DNA: TGTGCCAGTAGTATCGGACAGGGGAGCACTGAAGCTTTCTTT. Protein: CASSIGQGSTEAFF. The rearrangement links TRBV19 to TRBJ1-1; TRBD1 matches 9 bases. Germline V gene sequence: CDR1 LNHDA, CDR2 SQIVND (reference sequence). The CDR3 is made up of 14 amino acids. Trimming took 3 bases from V and 4 from J; bases not matched to a gene: 3.

The chain is built from TRBV28 and TRBJ1-3; no clear D. Germline CDR1 MDHEN, CDR2 SYDVKM. The V end was cut by 6 bases, the J end by 3 bases, with 12 bases between. The CDR3 has 14 amino acids. The CDR3 region is CASRRLLGGNTIYF. In DNA, the CDR3 is TGTGCCAGCAGACGACTGCTAGGTGGAAACACCATATATTTT.

V gene TRBV29-1 combines with J gene TRBJ2-2; 9 nucleotides align to TRBD2. Germline V gene lookup returns CDR1 SQVTM and CDR2 ANQGSEA. The CDR3 contains 20 residues. V gave up 6 bases and J gave up 5 bases; unmatched junction bases: 25. The CDR3 spells CSVLPGGTSSLRVKTGELFF. Written as DNA, the CDR3 is TGCAGCGTCTTACCAGGGGGGACTAGCAGCCTGAGGGTAAAGACCGGGGAGCTGTTTTTT.

This sequence joins TRBV5-1 and TRBJ1-2; tentative D call: TRBD1 (6 bases). The CDR3 totals 15 residues. V was pared by 3 bases and J by 4 bases, with 16 bases between. Germline V gene lookup returns CDR1 SGHRS and CDR2 YFSETQ. The CDR3 protein is CASSSGVQGLYGYTF. CDR3 in DNA: TGCGCCAGCAGCTCAGGCGTTCAGGGGCTCTATGGCTACACCTTC.

The V call is TRBV11-2, the J call TRBJ1-4; D is uncertain. This CDR3 contains 15 residues. The V gene's germline CDR1 is SGHAT and CDR2 FQNNGV. V gave up 5 bases and J gave up 5 bases, with 15 bases separating them. The CDR3 region has the DNA TGTGCCAGCAGCCCGCGGGCCAACACCAATGAAAAACTGTTTTTT. Amino acids: CASSPRANTNEKLFF.

The rearrangement links TRBV15 to TRBJ1-5; D call uncertain. The CDR3 length is 15 residues. The germline V gene encodes CDR1 LNHNV and CDR2 YYDKDF (reference sequence). The germline V and J ends were trimmed by 1 base and 0 bases, with 7 bases remaining between them. Here the CDR3 DNA reads TGTGCCACCAGCAGAGCCGAGTATAGCAATCAGCCCCAGCATTTT. Its protein product is CATSRAEYSNQPQHF.

For the CDR3, the DNA is TGTGCCAGCAGCGGGGGTACTAGCGGAGAGACTTACAATGAGCAGTTCTTC. This gives the protein CASSGGTSGETYNEQFF. The J gene is TRBJ2-1, the V gene TRBV9; TRBD2 matches 8 bases. There are 17 residues in the CDR3. The V gene's germline CDR1 is SGDLS and CDR2 YYNGEE. With 3 bases clipped from V and 4 bases from J, the junction kept 12 bases outside the gene matches.

This chain uses TRBV19 with TRBJ2-7, with 8 bases lining up with TRBD2. Germline loops: CDR1 LNHDA, CDR2 SQIVND (reference sequence). The CDR3 sequence is 12 residues long. V shed 11 bases, J shed 6 bases, and the junction held 9 bases outside the gene matches. In DNA, the CDR3 is TGTGCCCCCACGGGACTAGGTGGCGAGCAGTACTTC. Protein: CAPTGLGGEQYF.

The V and J genes are TRBV7-6 and TRBJ2-7, with 8 bases fitting TRBD2. The CDR3 sequence is 15 residues long. CDR1 SGHVS and CDR2 FNYEAQ come from the germline V gene. Trimming removed 1 base from V and 3 bases from J; junction bases left unmatched: 5. The chain's CDR3 is CASSLVSGSIYEQYF. DNA for the CDR3: TGTGCCAGCAGCTTAGTGAGCGGGAGTATCTACGAGCAGTACTTC.

The chain uses TRBV11-2 and TRBJ2-7, with 9 bases identical to TRBD2. Germline trimming cut 2 bases from V and 5 bases from J; bases unmatched to any gene: 4. This CDR3 is built from 14 residues. Germline V gene lookup returns CDR1 SGHAT and CDR2 FQNNGV. As DNA, the CDR3 is TGTGCCAGCAGCTTACCCGCGGGAGGGCACGAGCAGTACTTC. Translated: CASSLPAGGHEQYF.

The gene calls are TRBV6-5 and TRBJ1-1, with D uncertain. V was shortened by 0 bases and J by 1 base, with 6 bases between the two germline ends. This CDR3 contains 14 residues. Germline V gene sequence: CDR1 MNHEY, CDR2 SVGAGI. CDR3 amino acids: CASSYSEANTEAFF. The CDR3 DNA sequence: TGTGCCAGCAGTTACTCGGAGGCGAACACTGAAGCTTTCTTT.

This clone has just a few counts. The chain combines TRBV19 with TRBJ1-6; the match to TRBD1 covers 7 bases. There are 14 residues in the CDR3. J lost 9 bases, V lost 5 bases, and 7 bases had no gene match. Germline V gene sequence: CDR1 LNHDA, CDR2 SQIVND (reference sequence). For the CDR3, the DNA is TGTGCCAGTAGTCAAACAGGGGCACCTTCACCCCTCCACTTT. Protein sequence: CASSQTGAPSPLHF.

The chain has TRBV19 and TRBJ2-7, with a possible D match to TRBD2 (5 bases). V was cut by 2 bases and J by 7 bases, with 6 bases left in between. Germline lookup yields CDR1 LNHDA and CDR2 SQIVND (reference sequence). The CDR3 covers 11 residues. CDR3 coding DNA: TGTGCCAGTAGTATATCGGGGGAGCAGTACTTC. Translated, it gives CASSISGEQYF. Drawing the rest from reference TRBV19 and TRBJ2-7, the complete variable domain is DGGITQSPKYLFRKEGQNVTLSCEQNLNHDAMYWYRQDPGQGLRLIYYSQIVNDFQKGDIAEGYSVSREKKESFPLTVTSAQKNPTAFYLCASSISGEQYFGPGTRLTVT.

Only a few counts were recorded for this clone. This chain connects TRBV6-1 to TRBJ1-1; maybe TRBD1 (5 bases). Trimming shortened V by 3 bases and J by 4 bases, and 6 bases separated the two germline ends. Germline CDR1 and CDR2: MNHNS and SASEGT. This CDR3 is 12 amino acids long. CDR3 loop: CASSDRATEAFF. DNA for the CDR3: TGTGCCAGCAGTGACAGGGCCACTGAAGCTTTCTTT.

This clone was seen once. This chain connects TRBV7-9 to TRBJ1-3; D gene ambiguous. The CDR3 is 18 amino acids. Germline-derived CDR1 and CDR2 are SEHNR and FQNEAQ (reference sequence). The V gene lost 5 bases and the J gene lost 0 bases, with 20 bases spanning the gap. In DNA form, the CDR3 reads TGTGCCAGCAGCACGAACTCGGATGCAGGTTACTCTGGAAACACCATATATTTT. Amino acid sequence: CASSTNSDAGYSGNTIYF.

This chain links TRBV28 with TRBJ2-7; 8 bases fit TRBD1. Germline CDR1 is MDHEN and CDR2 is SYDVKM. The CDR3 length is 14 residues. V trimming: 6 bases; J trimming: 4 bases; junction bases outside the gene matches: 8. CDR3 region: CASSPTGGRYEQYF. The CDR3 DNA follows: TGTGCCAGCAGCCCTACAGGGGGAAGGTACGAGCAGTACTTC.

The chain is built from TRBV4-3 and TRBJ2-7; 9 bases are a match to TRBD1. The V and J ends lost 4 bases and 3 bases, in that order; junction bases with no gene match: 10. Germline assignment: CDR1 LGHNA and CDR2 YSLEER. This CDR3 comprises 16 residues. The CDR3 sequence: CASSPARTGALYEQYF. CDR3 sequence (DNA): TGCGCCAGCAGCCCCGCAAGGACAGGGGCCCTCTACGAGCAGTACTTC.

The rearrangement links TRBV5-1 to TRBJ1-1; TRBD1 matches 8 bases. Germline loops: CDR1 SGHRS, CDR2 YFSETQ. V shed 3 bases and J 0 bases; nucleotides not matched to a gene: 1. The CDR3 consists of 14 residues. The CDR3 region has the DNA TGCGCCAGCAGCTCGGGACAGGTGAACACTGAAGCTTTCTTT. This encodes CASSSGQVNTEAFF.

The V gene is TRBV5-4, the J gene TRBJ2-2; weak D call: TRBD2 (6 bases). CDR3 length equals 14 residues. The V end lost 4 bases, the J end lost 5 bases, and 12 bases lay between the germline ends. Germline lookup yields CDR1 SGHNT and CDR2 YYREEE (reference sequence). The CDR3 bases are TGTGCCAGCAGCCCCACGGGGGTGACCGGGGAGCTGTTTTTT. This translates into CASSPTGVTGELFF.

The V gene is TRBV5-1, the J gene TRBJ2-1; TRBD1 matches at 7 bases. The CDR3 sequence is 14 residues long. Germline assignment: CDR1 SGHRS and CDR2 YFSETQ. The J segment lost 4 bases and the V segment lost 7 bases, leaving 8 bases of the junction unmatched. CDR3 protein: CASFTGTEYNEQFF. The CDR3 DNA sequence: TGCGCCAGCTTTACGGGGACAGAGTACAATGAGCAGTTCTTC.